This T cell receptor (beta chain) was obtained from a study of blood T cell repertoires in COVID-19. At the level of the study: Sources were T cells, B-cell-depleted T cells, or PBMCs; the material itself was cDNA or gDNA.

J was trimmed by 2 bases and V by 2 bases; bases with no gene match: 6. This CDR3 spans 16 amino acids. In germline, CDR1 is KGHSH, CDR2 LQKENI. Profiling relied on immunoSEQ multiplex PCR, and the TCRdb table lists in-frame clones only, not all of them. The data show 250,000 to 300,000 clones, with around 90% seen just once and around 1.7% held by the top ten. The source is a woman aged 40 to 50 who had recovered from COVID-19. The rearrangement joins TRBV18 to TRBJ2-5; 9 positions agree with TRBD2. Material: PBMCs or T cells enriched from blood (not recorded which). The CDR3 coding sequence is TGTGCCAGCTCACCAATGGCTAGCGGGGCTCAAGAGACCCAGTACTTC. It codes for CASSPMASGAQETQYF.